Presented here are 15 T cell receptor beta chains from one specimen sequenced in a study of blood T cell repertoires in COVID-19. Profiling relied on immunoSEQ multiplex PCR, and the TCRdb table lists in-frame clones only, not all of them. The sample has fewer than 250,000 clones, approximately 90% seen once. The sequencing sample was made of peripheral blood. Receptor source: a man in his 70s with acute or convalescent COVID-19.

The J gene is TRBJ2-1, the V gene TRBV20-1; 12 positions match TRBD2. This CDR3 comprises 16 residues. V lost 3 bases to trimming and J lost 1 base; unmatched junction nucleotides: 4. From germline, CDR1 is DFQATT and CDR2 SNEGSKA (reference sequence). CDR3 residues: CSASPLAGGSYNEQFF. The DNA of the CDR3 is TGCAGTGCTAGTCCACTAGCGGGAGGTTCCTACAATGAGCAGTTCTTC.

This rearrangement joins TRBV3-1 (or the pseudogene TRBV3-2) to TRBJ1-2, with 7 bases lining up with TRBD1. Germline-derived CDR1 and CDR2 are LGHDT and YNNKEL (reference sequence). The CDR3 contains 14 residues. V lost 5 bases to trimming and J lost 2 bases; unmatched junction nucleotides: 5. In nucleotides, the CDR3 is TGTGCCAGCAGCTCCCCGACAGGGAACTATGGCTACACCTTC. This sequence encodes CASSSPTGNYGYTF.

CDR3 protein: CASSPRTGLNYGYTF. CDR3 DNA sequence: TGTGCCAGCAGCCCAAGGACAGGGCTGAACTATGGCTACACCTTC. The genes are TRBV7-9 and TRBJ1-2, with 8 bases that match TRBD1. CDR3 size: 15 residues. V shed 5 bases, J shed 2 bases, and the junction held 7 bases outside the gene matches. The V gene's germline CDR1 is SEHNR and CDR2 FQNEAQ (reference sequence).

CDR3 in amino acids: CASTMTSGSKEQYF. The CDR3 region has the DNA TGTGCCAGTACCATGACTAGCGGGAGCAAGGAGCAGTACTTC. The chain has TRBV19 and TRBJ2-7; 12 bases line up with TRBD2. V was clipped by 7 bases and J by 7 bases; unmatched bases: 8. The V gene's germline CDR1 is LNHDA and CDR2 SQIVND (reference sequence). This CDR3 contains 14 residues.

The rearrangement uses TRBV24-1 and TRBJ2-5; 12 bases map to TRBD1. The CDR3 runs to 14 residues. Looked up from germline, CDR1 is KGHDR and CDR2 is SFDVKD. After removal of 3 bases from V and 7 bases from J, the junction contained 2 bases not matched to a gene. The CDR3 sequence: CATSDVGQGATQYF. The DNA for the CDR3 is TGTGCCACCAGTGATGTGGGACAGGGGGCGACCCAGTACTTC.

V is TRBV15 and J is TRBJ2-5, with TRBD2 matching over 7 bases. This CDR3 contains 15 residues. Germline V gene data show CDR1 as LNHNV and CDR2 as YYDKDF (reference sequence). Trimming cost V 6 bases and J 5 bases; bases outside gene matches: 12. The CDR3 coding sequence is TGTGCCACCAGGGAAGCCGCGGGAGCAACGGAGACCCAGTACTTC. Translation: CATREAAGATETQYF.

This chain uses TRBV7-9 with TRBJ2-2; 10 bases line up with TRBD2. Germline V lookup: CDR1 SEHNR, CDR2 FQNEAQ (reference sequence). There are 16 residues in the CDR3. Trimming at V came to 4 bases and at J to 4 bases, leaving 6 bases not matched to a gene. CDR3 residues: CASSSSSGSGTGELFF. CDR3 DNA: TGTGCCAGCAGCTCTTCTAGCGGGAGCGGCACCGGGGAGCTGTTTTTT.

V usage is TRBV18 and J usage is TRBJ2-5; TRBD1 might be the D (5 bases). Germline CDR1 reads KGHSH; CDR2 reads LQKENI. The germline V and J ends were trimmed by 1 base and 5 bases, with 20 bases remaining between them. The CDR3 is made up of 17 amino acids. CDR3 nucleotide sequence: TGTGCCAGCTCACCACTTATGCAGGGCGGCTCGCTGGAGACCCAGTACTTC. Protein sequence: CASSPLMQGGSLETQYF. The whole variable domain, remainder taken from reference TRBV18 and TRBJ2-5, is NAGVMQNPRHLVRRRGQEARLRCSPMKGHSHVYWYRQLPEEGLKFMVYLQKENIIDESGMPKERFSAEFPKEGPSILRIQQVVRGDSAAYFCASSPLMQGGSLETQYFGPGTRLLVL.

The gene calls are TRBV27 and TRBJ2-7; D may be TRBD2 (7 bases). Trimming left V 2 bases short and J 2 bases short, with 25 bases between. Germline loops: CDR1 MNHEY, CDR2 SMNVEV (reference sequence). This CDR3 has 19 residues. The DNA for the CDR3 is TGTGCCAGCAGTTTACAATTCGGGGGGCAGGGTATGATTACCTACGAGCAGTACTTC. This encodes CASSLQFGGQGMITYEQYF.

CDR3 in amino acids: CASSVALLGAGGGEQFF. CDR3 nucleotide sequence: TGTGCCAGCAGCGTAGCTCTACTTGGGGCGGGGGGAGGTGAGCAGTTCTTC. The J gene is TRBJ2-1, the V gene TRBV9; TRBD2 matches at 8 bases. The CDR3 spans 17 residues. Germline lookup yields CDR1 SGDLS and CDR2 YYNGEE. With 0 bases clipped from V and 9 bases from J, the junction kept 14 bases outside the gene matches.

This chain uses TRBV9 with TRBJ2-3; 13 nucleotides line up with TRBD2. Trimming removed 1 base from V and 6 bases from J; junction bases left unmatched: 8. This CDR3 comprises 17 residues. Germline CDR1 and CDR2: SGDLS and YYNGEE. The CDR3 spells CASSVTVTSGRADTQYF. The CDR3 DNA follows: TGTGCCAGCAGCGTAACGGTTACTAGCGGGAGGGCGGATACGCAGTATTTT.

The genes are TRBV7-2 and TRBJ1-2; D is undetermined. The V end was cut by 1 base, the J end by 4 bases, with 16 bases between. The length of the CDR3 is 16 residues. CDR1 is SGHTA, CDR2 FQGNSA, per germline. DNA of the CDR3: TGTGCCAGCAGCTTAGAACCCCTACGAGGGTTCTATGGCTACACCTTC. Amino acids: CASSLEPLRGFYGYTF. Full variable domain (rest looked up from reference TRBV7-2 and TRBJ1-2): GAGVSQSPSNKVTEKGKDVELRCDPISGHTALYWYRQSLGQGLEFLIYFQGNSAPDKSGLPSDRFSAERTGGSVSTLTIQRTQQEDSAVYLCASSLEPLRGFYGYTFGSGTRLTVV.

As regards this clone: The conserved phenylalanine or tryptophan is not found at the CDR3 terminus, so this likely reflects a read error. It is unclear where the CDR3 begins or ends on the DNA, so no DNA is shown, and the CDR3 is as TCRdb lists it. The chain employs TRBV6-1 and TRBJ2-3; the table names TRBD2, a call not compared with the DNA. CDR1 and CDR2 from the germline V gene are MNHNS and SASEGT. The CDR3 spans 11 residues, counting both ends. CDR3 amino acids: CASSESYRVLY.

V gene TRBV12-3 or TRBV12-4 combines with J gene TRBJ2-5; D may be TRBD2 (6 bases). This CDR3 has 13 residues. Trimming removed 1 base at V and 3 bases at J, with 6 bases between. CDR3: CASSLGLEETQYF. The CDR3 coding sequence is TGTGCCAGCAGTTTAGGACTAGAAGAGACCCAGTACTTC.

The V gene is TRBV10-3, the J gene TRBJ2-4, with D possibly being TRBD2 (5 bases). The CDR3 runs to 15 residues. Germline V gene sequence: CDR1 ENHRY, CDR2 SYGVKD. The V and J ends lost 0 bases and 9 bases respectively, with 15 bases between them. CDR3: CAISESPRESGIQYF. The CDR3 DNA sequence: TGTGCCATCAGTGAGTCCCCTAGGGAGTCCGGCATTCAGTACTTC.